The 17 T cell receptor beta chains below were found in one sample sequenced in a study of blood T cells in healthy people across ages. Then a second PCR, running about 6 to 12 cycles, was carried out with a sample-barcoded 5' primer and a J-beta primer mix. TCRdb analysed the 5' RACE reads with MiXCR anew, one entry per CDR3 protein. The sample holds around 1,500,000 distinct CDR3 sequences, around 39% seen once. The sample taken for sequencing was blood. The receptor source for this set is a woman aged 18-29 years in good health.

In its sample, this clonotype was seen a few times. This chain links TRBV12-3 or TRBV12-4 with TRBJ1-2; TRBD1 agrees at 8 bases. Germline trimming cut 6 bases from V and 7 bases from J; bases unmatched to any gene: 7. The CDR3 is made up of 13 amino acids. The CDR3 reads CASSWTGRLGYTF. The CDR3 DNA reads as TGTGCCAGCAGCTGGACAGGGAGGCTTGGCTACACCTTC.

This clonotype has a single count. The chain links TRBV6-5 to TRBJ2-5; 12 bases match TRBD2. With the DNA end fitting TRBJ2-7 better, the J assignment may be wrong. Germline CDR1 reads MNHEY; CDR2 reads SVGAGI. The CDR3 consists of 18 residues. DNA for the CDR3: TGTGCCAGCAGTTACTCGATACCTACTAGCGGGAGGCGGTCCGAGCAGTACTTC. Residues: CASSYSIPTSGRRSEQYF.

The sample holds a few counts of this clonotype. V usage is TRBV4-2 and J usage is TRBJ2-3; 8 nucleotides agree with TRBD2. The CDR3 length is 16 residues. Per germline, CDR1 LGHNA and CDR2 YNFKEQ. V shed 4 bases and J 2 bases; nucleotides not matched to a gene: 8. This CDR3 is CASSRGLSGDTDTQYF. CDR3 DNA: TGTGCCAGCAGCCGAGGACTTAGCGGGGACACAGATACGCAGTATTTT.

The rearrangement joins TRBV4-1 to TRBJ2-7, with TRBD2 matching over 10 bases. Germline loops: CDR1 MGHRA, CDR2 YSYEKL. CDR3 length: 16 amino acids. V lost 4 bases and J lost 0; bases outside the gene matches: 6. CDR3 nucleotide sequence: TGCGCCAGCAGCCTAACACTAGCGGGGAGCTCCTACGAGCAGTACTTC. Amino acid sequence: CASSLTLAGSSYEQYF.

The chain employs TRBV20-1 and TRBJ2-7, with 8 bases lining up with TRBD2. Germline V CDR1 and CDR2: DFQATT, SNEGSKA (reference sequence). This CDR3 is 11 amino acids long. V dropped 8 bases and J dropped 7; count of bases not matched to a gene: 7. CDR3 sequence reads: CSRGLAWEQYF. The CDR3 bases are TGCAGTAGAGGACTAGCCTGGGAGCAGTACTTC.

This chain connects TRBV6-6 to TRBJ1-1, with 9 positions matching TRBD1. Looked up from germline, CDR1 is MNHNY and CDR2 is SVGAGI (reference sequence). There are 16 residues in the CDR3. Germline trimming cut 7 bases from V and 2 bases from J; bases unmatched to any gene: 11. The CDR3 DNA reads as TGTGCCAGCAACGAGAACCCACAGGGGGCTAACACTGAAGCTTTCTTT. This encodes CASNENPQGANTEAFF.

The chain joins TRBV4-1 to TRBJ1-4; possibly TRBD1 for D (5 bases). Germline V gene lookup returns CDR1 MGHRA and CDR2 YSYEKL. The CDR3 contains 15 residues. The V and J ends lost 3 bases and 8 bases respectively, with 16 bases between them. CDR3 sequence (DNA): TGCGCCAGCAGCCAGCCCGGGACTGAGGGGGAAAAACTGTTTTTT. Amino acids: CASSQPGTEGEKLFF.

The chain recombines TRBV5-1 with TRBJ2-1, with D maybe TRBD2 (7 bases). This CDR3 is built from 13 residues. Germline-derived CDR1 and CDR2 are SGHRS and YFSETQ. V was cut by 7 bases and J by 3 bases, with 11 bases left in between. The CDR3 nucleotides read TGCGCCAGCCGGGGGGCGGTCTACAATGAGCAGTTCTTC. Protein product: CASRGAVYNEQFF. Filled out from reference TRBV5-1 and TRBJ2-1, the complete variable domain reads KAGVTQTPRYLIKTRGQQVTLSCSPISGHRSVSWYQQTPGQGLQFLFEYFSETQRNKGNFPGRFSGRQFSNSRSEMNVSTLELGDSALYLCASRGAVYNEQFFGPGTRLTVL.

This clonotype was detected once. CDR3 sequence: CATSRGQAGDPHNEQFF. CDR3 DNA sequence: TGTGCCACCAGCAGAGGTCAAGCGGGAGATCCCCACAATGAGCAGTTCTTC. The rearrangement joins TRBV15 to TRBJ2-1, with 8 nucleotides matching TRBD2. The CDR3 covers 17 residues. CDR1 and CDR2 from the germline V gene are LNHNV and YYDKDF (reference sequence). With 1 base clipped from V and 5 bases from J, the junction kept 10 bases outside the gene matches.

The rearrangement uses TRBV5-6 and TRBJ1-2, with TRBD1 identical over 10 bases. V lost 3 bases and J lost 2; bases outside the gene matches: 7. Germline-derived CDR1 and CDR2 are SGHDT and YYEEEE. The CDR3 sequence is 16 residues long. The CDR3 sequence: CASSSFWGQGNYGYTF. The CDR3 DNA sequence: TGTGCCAGCAGCTCGTTCTGGGGACAGGGGAACTATGGCTACACCTTC.

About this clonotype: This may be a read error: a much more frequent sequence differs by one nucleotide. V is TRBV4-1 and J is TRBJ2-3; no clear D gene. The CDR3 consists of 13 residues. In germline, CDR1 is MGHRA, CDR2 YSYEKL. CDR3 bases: TGCGTCAGCAGCCCCTTTCGAACAGATACGCAGTATTTT. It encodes CVSSPFRTDTQYF.

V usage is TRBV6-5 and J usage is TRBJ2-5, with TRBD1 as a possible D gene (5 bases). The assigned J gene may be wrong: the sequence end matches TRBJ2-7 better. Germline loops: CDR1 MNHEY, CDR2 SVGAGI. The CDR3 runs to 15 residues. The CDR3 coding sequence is TGTGCCAGCAGTTATCCGGACGGCCACAGGAGCGAGCAGTACTTC. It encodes CASSYPDGHRSEQYF.

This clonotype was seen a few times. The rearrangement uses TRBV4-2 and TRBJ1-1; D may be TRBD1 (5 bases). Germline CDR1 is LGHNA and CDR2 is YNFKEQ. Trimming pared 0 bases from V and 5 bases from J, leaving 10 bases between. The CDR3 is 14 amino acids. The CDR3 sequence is CASSQEGEGTEAFF. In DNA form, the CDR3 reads TGTGCCAGCAGCCAAGAAGGGGAGGGAACTGAAGCTTTCTTT.

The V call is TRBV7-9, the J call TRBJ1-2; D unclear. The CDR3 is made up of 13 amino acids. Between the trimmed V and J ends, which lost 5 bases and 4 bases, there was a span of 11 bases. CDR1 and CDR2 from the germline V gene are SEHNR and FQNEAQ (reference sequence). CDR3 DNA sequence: TGTGCCAGCAGCCCACACGAGGTCTATGGCTACACCTTC. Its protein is CASSPHEVYGYTF.

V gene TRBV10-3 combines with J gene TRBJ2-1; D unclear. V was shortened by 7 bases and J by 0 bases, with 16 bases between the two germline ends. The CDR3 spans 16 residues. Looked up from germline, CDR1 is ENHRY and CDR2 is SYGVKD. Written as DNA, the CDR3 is TGTGCCATCACCCCGATAGGAAGAACCTCCTACAATGAGCAGTTCTTC. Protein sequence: CAITPIGRTSYNEQFF.

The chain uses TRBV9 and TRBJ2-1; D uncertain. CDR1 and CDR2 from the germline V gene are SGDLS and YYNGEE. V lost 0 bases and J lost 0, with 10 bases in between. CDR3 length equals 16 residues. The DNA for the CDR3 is TGTGCCAGCAGCGTAGCTCTGAGCAGCTCCTACAATGAGCAGTTCTTC. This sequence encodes CASSVALSSSYNEQFF.

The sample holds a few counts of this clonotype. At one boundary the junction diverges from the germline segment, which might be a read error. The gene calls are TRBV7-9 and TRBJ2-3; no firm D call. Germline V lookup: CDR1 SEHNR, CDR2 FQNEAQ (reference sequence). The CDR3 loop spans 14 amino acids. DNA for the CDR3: TGTACCAGCAGCTTGGGAACCTTCACAGATACGCAGTATTTT. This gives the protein CTSSLGTFTDTQYF.